This entry is about one T cell receptor (beta chain). This sample was included in a study of blood T cell repertoires in COVID-19. As originally analysed: Using reference gene primer amplification, nucleated cell counts were estimated. Produced via immunoSEQ multiplex PCR; TCRdb's table is partial and in-frame only. V, J and clone size are those of that table, while D and trimming were read from the DNA. The data hold some 150,000 clones, with 70% to 90% observed a single time. In germline, CDR1 is SGHAT, CDR2 FQNNGV. V lost 5 bases and J 7 bases, leaving 24 bases between the germline ends. There are 18 residues in the CDR3.

Sequencing was performed on peripheral blood. This clonotype was sampled from a woman aged 70-85 years with acute or convalescent COVID-19. The rearrangement links TRBV11-2 to TRBJ2-6; tentative D call: TRBD1 (7 bases). Here the CDR3 reads CASSHRRLGGGSANVLTF. The CDR3 DNA is TGTGCCAGCAGCCACCGACGGTTAGGAGGGGGCAGTGCCAACGTCCTGACTTTC.